This T cell receptor (beta chain) was sequenced during a study of T cells after yellow fever vaccination. General study results and limits: Among all clonotypes, a small share was observed in both CD4 and CD8 compartments.

A remark on this clonotype: The target antigen is unknown.

The CDR3 loop spans 18 amino acids. The V gene lost 2 bases and the J gene lost 1 base, with 16 bases spanning the gap. The germline V gene encodes CDR1 SGDLS and CDR2 YYNGEE. UMIs were added to TCR cDNA along with a universal primer site when it was made by 5'RACE template switching. Each CDR3 protein is one row after TCRdb ran MiXCR on the 5' RACE reads. Here the sample spans a few hundred thousand distinct CDR3 sequences, under 5% being singletons. This chain links TRBV9 with TRBJ2-6, with D tentatively TRBD1 (6 bases). The specimen was PBMCs, collected 5 days after the yellow fever booster vaccination. This receptor was taken from a man aged 18 to 30 who received the YFV17D yellow fever vaccine. CDR3: CASSVTGLGWSGANVLTF. The CDR3 DNA is TGTGCCAGCAGCGTTACAGGGCTGGGCTGGTCTGGGGCCAACGTCCTGACTTTC.